The clone carrying this T cell receptor (beta chain) has a count of ten or more. The data stem from a study of T-cell reconstitution after alpha-beta-depleted transplantation in children. This CDR3 contains 11 residues. Trimming shortened V by 5 bases and J by 4 bases, and 6 bases separated the two germline ends. The germline gives CDR1 SGHTA, CDR2 FQGNSA. The TCRbeta library incorporated unique molecular identifiers. TCRdb ran MiXCR on the PCR reads and lists one entry per CDR3 protein. Of about 610,000 distinct CDR3 sequences in the sample, about 10% were seen once. The clonotype comes from a human donor who donated a stem cell graft to a child with acute myeloid leukemia. The rearrangement links TRBV7-2 to TRBJ2-7; D is undetermined. This specimen was PBMCs from the stem cell graft donor, taken from the stem cell graft. Here the CDR3 DNA reads TGTGCCAGCAGCGCCCGTTACGAGCAGTACTTC. Translated: CASSARYEQYF.